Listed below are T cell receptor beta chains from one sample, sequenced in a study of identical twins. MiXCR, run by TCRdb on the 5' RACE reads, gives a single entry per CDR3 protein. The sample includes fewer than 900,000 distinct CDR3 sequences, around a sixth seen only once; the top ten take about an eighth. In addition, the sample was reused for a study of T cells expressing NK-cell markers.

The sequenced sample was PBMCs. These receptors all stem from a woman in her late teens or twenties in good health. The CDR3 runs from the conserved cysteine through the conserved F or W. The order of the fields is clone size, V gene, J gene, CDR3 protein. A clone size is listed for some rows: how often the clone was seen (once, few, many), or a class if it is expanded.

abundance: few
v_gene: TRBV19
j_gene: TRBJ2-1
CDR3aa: CASSGRGVSYNEQFF

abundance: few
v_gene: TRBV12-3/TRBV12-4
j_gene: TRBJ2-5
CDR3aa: CASSSRLAGETQYF

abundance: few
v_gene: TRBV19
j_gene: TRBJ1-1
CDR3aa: CASSFRVTEAFF

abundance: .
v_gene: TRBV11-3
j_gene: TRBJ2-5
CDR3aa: CASSFAGGGRETQYF

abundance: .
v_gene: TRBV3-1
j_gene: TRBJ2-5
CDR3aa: CASSQGVASGNF

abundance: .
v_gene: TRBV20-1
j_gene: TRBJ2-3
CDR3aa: CSARPGTPTDAQYF

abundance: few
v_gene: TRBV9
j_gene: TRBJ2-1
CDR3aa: CASSVWASAGTNNNEQFF

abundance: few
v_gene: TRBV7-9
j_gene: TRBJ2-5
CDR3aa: CASSIGTAETQYF

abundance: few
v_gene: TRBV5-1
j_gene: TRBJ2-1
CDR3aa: CASSLSSGRDPQFF

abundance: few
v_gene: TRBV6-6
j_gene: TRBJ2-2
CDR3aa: CASSWTTGELFF

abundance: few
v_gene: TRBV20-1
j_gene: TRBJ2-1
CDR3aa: CSAKTQGQNNEQFF

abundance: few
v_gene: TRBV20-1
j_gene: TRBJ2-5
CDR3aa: CSARDIRGGDWETQYF

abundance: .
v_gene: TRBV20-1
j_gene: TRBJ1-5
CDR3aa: CSARKGQGNQPQHF

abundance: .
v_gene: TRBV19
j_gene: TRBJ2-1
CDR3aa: CASSDLGRSSYNEQFF

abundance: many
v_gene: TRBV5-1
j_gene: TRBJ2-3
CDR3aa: CASSSGTVNTDTQYF

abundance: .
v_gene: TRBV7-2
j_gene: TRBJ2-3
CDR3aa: CASIGRARDTQYF

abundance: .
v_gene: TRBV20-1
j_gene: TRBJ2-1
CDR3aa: CSAIDEREADEQFF

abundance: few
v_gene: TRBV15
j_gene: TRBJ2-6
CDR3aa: CATGGSGANVLTF

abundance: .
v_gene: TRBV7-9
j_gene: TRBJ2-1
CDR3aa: CASSLGRDAANEQFF

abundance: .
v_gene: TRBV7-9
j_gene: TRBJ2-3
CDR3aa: CASSPGTSGRMYTQYF

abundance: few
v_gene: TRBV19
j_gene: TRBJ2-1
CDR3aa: CASNSGRGNEQFF

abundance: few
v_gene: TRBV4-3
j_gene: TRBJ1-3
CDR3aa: CASSLGTGVSGNTIYF

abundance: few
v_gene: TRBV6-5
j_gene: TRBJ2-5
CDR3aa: CASSHLDRTETQYF

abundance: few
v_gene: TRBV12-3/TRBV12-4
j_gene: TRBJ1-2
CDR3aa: CASSLRGRGYTF

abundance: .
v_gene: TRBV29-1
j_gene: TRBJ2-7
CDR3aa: CSVEKLSSGRANAYEQYF

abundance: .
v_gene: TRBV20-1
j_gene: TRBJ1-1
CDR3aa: CSARDPYMNTEAFF

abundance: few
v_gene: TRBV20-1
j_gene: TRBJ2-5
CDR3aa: CSAKAQETQYF

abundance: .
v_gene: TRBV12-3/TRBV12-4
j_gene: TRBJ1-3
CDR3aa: CASGSSGNTIYF

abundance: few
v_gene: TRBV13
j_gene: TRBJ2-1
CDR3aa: CASSPRGTSLLNEQFF

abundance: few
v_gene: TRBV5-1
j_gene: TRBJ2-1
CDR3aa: CASSGERNSYNEQFF

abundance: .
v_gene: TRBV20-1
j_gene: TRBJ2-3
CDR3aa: CSAQRFADTQYF

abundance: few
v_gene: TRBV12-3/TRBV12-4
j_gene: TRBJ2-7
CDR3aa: CASSLSRETYYEQYF

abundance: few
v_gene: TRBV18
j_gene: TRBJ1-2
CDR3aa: CASSPHRQDGYTF

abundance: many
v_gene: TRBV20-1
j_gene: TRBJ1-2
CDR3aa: CSVRDRAPYGYTF

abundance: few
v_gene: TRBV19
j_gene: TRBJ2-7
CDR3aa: CASSINSDYEQYF

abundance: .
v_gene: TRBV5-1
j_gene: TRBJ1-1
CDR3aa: CASSFQPPNTEAFF

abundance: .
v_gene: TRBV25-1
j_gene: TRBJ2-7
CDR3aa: CASSEFWRGDNYEQYF

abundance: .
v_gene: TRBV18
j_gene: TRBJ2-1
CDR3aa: CASSNDPNEQFF

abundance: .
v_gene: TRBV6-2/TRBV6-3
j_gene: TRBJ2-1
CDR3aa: CASRWTDRGTSSRFF

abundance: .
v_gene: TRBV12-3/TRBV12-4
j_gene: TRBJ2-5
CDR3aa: CASSLGGQAQETQYF

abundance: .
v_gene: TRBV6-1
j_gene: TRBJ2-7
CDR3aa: CASTRRGSAYEQYF